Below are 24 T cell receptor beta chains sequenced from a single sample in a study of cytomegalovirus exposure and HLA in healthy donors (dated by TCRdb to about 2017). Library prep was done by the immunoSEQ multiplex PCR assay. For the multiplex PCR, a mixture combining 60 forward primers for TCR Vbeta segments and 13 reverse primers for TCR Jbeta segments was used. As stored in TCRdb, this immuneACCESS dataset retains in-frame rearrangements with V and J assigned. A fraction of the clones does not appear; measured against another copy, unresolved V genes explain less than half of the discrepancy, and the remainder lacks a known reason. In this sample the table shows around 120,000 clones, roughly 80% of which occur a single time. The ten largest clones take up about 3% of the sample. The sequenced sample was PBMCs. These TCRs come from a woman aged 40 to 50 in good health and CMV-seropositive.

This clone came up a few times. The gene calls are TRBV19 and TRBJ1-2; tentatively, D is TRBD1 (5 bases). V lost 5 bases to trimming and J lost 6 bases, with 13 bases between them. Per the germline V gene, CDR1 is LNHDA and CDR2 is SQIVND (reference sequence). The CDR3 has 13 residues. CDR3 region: CASSLSRVNGYTF. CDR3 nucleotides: TGTGCCAGTAGTTTATCCAGGGTAAATGGCTACACCTTC. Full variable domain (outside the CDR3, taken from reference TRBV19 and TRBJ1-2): DGGITQSPKYLFRKEGQNVTLSCEQNLNHDAMYWYRQDPGQGLRLIYYSQIVNDFQKGDIAEGYSVSREKKESFPLTVTSAQKNPTAFYLCASSLSRVNGYTFGSGTRLTVV.

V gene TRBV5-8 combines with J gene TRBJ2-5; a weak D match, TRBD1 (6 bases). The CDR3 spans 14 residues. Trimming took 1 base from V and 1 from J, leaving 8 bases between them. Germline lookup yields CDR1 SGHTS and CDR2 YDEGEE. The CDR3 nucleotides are TGTGCCAGCAGCTTGCGGACAGTCCAAGAGACCCAGTACTTC. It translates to CASSLRTVQETQYF.

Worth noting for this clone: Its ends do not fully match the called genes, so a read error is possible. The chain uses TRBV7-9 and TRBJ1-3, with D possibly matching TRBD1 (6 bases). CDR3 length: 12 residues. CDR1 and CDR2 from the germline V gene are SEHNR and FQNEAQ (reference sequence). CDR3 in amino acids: CSSSLGGDTIYF. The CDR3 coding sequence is TGTTCCAGCAGCTTAGGGGGGGACACCATATATTTT. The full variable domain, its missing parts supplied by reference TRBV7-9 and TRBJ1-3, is DTGVSQNPRHKITKRGQNVTFRCDPISEHNRLYWYRQTLGQGPEFLTYFQNEAQLEKSRLLSDRFSAERPKGSFSTLEIQRTEQGDSAMYLCSSSLGGDTIYFGEGSWLTVV.

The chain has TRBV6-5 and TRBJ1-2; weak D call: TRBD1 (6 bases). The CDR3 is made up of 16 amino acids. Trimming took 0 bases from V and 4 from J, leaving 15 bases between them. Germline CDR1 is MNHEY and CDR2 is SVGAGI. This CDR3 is CASSYSAGERGYGYTF. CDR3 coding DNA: TGTGCCAGCAGTTACTCAGCAGGGGAAAGGGGCTATGGCTACACCTTC.

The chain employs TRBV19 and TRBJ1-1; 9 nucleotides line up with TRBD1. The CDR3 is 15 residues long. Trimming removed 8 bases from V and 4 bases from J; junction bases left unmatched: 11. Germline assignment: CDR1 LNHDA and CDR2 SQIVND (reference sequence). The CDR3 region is CASYIGTGLATEAFF. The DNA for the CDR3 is TGTGCCAGTTATATCGGGACAGGGTTGGCCACTGAAGCTTTCTTT. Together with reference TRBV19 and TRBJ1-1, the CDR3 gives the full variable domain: DGGITQSPKYLFRKEGQNVTLSCEQNLNHDAMYWYRQDPGQGLRLIYYSQIVNDFQKGDIAEGYSVSREKKESFPLTVTSAQKNPTAFYLCASYIGTGLATEAFFGQGTRLTVV.

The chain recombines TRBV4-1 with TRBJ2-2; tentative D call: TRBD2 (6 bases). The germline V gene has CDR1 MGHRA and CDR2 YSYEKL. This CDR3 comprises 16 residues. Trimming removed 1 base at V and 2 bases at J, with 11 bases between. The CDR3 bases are TGCGCCAGCAGCCAAGTATCGGGGGACAACACCGGGGAGCTGTTTTTT. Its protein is CASSQVSGDNTGELFF.

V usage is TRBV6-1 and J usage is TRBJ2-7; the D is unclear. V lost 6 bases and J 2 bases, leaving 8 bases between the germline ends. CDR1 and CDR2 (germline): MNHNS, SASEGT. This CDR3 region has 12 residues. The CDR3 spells CASRAPPYEQYF. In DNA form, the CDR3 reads TGTGCCAGCAGGGCCCCGCCCTACGAGCAGTACTTC.

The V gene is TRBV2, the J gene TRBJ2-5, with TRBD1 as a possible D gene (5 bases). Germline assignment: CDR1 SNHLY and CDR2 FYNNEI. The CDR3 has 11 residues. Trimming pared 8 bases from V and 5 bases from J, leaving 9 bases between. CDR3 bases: TGTGCCAGCGGGGCAAGCGAGACCCAGTACTTC. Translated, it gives CASGASETQYF.

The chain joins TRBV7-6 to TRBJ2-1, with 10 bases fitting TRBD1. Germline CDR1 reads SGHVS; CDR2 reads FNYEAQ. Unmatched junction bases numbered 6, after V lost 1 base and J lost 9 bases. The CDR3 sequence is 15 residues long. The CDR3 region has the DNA TGTGCCAGCAGCTTAGGACAGGGGGCGCTGGGTGAGCAGTTCTTC. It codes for CASSLGQGALGEQFF.

The CDR3 protein is CASSFNRGPSSGANVLTF. Written as DNA, the CDR3 is TGTGCCAGCAGCTTCAACAGGGGACCCAGCTCTGGGGCCAACGTCCTGACTTTC. This chain joins TRBV5-8 and TRBJ2-6; 7 nucleotides line up with TRBD1. V lost 2 bases to trimming and J lost 0 bases; unmatched junction nucleotides: 8. The CDR3 sequence is 18 residues long. Looked up from germline, CDR1 is SGHTS and CDR2 is YDEGEE.

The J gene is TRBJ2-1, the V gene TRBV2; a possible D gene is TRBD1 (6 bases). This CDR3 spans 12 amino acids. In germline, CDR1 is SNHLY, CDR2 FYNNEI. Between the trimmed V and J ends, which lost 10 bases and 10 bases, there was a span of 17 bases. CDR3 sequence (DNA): TGTGCCACCTTGATATCCGACAGGGAGCAGTTCTTC. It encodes CATLISDREQFF.

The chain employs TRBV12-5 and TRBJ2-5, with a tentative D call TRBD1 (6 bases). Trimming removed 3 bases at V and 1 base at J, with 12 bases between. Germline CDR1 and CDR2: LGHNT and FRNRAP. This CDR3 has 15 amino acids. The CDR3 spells CASGFTRDIQETQYF. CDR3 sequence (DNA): TGTGCTAGTGGTTTCACTCGGGACATCCAAGAGACCCAGTACTTC. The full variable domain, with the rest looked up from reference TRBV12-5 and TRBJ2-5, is DARVTQTPRHKVTEMGQEVTMRCQPILGHNTVFWYRQTMMQGLELLAYFRNRAPLDDSGMPKDRFSAEMPDATLATLKIQPSEPRDSAVYFCASGFTRDIQETQYFGPGTRLLVL.

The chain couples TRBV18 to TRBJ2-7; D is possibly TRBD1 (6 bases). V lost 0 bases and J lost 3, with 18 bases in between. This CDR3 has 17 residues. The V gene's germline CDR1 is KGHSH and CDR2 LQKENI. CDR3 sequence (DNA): TGTGCCAGCTCACCACCGCGCTCCCCGGGGACATACTACGAGCAGTACTTC. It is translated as CASSPPRSPGTYYEQYF.

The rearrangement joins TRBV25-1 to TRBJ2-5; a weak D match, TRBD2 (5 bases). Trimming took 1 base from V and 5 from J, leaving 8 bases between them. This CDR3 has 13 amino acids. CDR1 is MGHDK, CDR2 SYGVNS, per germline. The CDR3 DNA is TGTGCCAGCAGTGAATTCGGGGAGGAGACCCAGTACTTC. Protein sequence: CASSEFGEETQYF. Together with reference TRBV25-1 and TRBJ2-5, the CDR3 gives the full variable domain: EADIYQTPRYLVIGTGKKITLECSQTMGHDKMYWYQQDPGMELHLIHYSYGVNSTEKGDLSSESTVSRIRTEHFPLTLESARPSHTSQYLCASSEFGEETQYFGPGTRLLVL.

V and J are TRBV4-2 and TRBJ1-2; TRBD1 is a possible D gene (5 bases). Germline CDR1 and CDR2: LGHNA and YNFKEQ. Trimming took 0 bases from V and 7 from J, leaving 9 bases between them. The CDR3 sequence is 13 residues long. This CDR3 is CASSQDDRRGYTF. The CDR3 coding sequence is TGTGCCAGCAGCCAAGATGACAGACGTGGCTACACCTTC.

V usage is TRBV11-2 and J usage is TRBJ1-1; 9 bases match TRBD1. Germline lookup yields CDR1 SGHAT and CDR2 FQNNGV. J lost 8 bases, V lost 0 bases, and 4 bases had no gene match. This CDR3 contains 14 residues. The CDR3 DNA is TGTGCCAGCAGCTTAGAGGGACAGGGCGCAGAAGCTTTCTTT. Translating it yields CASSLEGQGAEAFF. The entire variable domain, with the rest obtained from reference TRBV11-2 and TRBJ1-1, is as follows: EAGVAQSPRYKIIEKRQSVAFWCNPISGHATLYWYQQILGQGPKLLIQFQNNGVVDDSQLPKDRFSAERLKGVDSTLKIQPAKLEDSAVYLCASSLEGQGAEAFFGQGTRLTVV.

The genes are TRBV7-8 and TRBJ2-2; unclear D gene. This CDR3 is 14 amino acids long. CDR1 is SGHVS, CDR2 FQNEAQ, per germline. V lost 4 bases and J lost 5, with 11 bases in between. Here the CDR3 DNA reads TGTGCCAGCAGCTCCCGGGTTTCAACCGGGGAGCTGTTTTTT. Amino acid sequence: CASSSRVSTGELFF.

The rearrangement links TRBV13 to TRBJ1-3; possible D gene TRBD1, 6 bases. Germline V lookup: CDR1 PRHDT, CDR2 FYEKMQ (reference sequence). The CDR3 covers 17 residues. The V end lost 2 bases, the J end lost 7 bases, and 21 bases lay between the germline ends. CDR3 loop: CASSLPRDTDYGNTIYF. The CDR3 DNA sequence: TGTGCCAGCAGCTTACCCCGGGACACCGATTATGGGAACACCATATATTTT.

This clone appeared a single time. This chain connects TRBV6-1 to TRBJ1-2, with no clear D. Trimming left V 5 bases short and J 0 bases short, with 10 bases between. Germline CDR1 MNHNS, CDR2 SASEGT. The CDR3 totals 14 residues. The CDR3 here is CASSIVAANYGYTF. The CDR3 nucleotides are TGTGCCAGCAGTATCGTAGCCGCTAACTATGGCTACACCTTC.

In nucleotides, the CDR3 is TGTGCCAGCAGTGATCAGGCAGGGGCGGCAACTAATGAAAAACTGTTTTTT. Translation: CASSDQAGAATNEKLFF. This rearrangement joins TRBV2 to TRBJ1-4, with D tentatively TRBD1 (6 bases). Trimming cost V 3 bases and J 0 bases, with 14 bases left between them. CDR1 SNHLY and CDR2 FYNNEI come from the germline V gene. The CDR3 runs to 17 residues.

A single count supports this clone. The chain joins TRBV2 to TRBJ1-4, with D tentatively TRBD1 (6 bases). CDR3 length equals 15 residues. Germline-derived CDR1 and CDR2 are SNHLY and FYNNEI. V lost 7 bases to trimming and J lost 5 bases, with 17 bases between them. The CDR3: CASNRWRTENEKLFF. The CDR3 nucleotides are TGTGCCAGCAACAGATGGCGGACAGAAAATGAAAAACTGTTTTTT.

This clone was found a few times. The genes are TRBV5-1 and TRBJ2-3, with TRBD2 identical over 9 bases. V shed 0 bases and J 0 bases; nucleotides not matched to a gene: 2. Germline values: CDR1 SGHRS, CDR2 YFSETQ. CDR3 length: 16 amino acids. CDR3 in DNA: TGCGCCAGCAGCTTGGTAGCGGGGGCGAGCACAGATACGCAGTATTTT. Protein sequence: CASSLVAGASTDTQYF. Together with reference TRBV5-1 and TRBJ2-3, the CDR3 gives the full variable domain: KAGVTQTPRYLIKTRGQQVTLSCSPISGHRSVSWYQQTPGQGLQFLFEYFSETQRNKGNFPGRFSGRQFSNSRSEMNVSTLELGDSALYLCASSLVAGASTDTQYFGPGTRLTVL.

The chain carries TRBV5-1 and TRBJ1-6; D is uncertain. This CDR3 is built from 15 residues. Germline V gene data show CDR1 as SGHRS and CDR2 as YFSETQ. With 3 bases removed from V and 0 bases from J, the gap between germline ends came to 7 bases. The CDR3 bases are TGCGCCAGCAGCTACACCAGCTCCTATAATTCACCCCTCCACTTT. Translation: CASSYTSSYNSPLHF.

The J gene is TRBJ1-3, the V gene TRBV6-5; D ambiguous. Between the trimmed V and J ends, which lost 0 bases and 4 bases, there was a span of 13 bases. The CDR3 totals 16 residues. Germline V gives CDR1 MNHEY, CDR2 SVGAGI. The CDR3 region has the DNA TGTGCCAGCAGTTACTCGCGACCGCCGGGGGGAAACACCATATATTTT. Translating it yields CASSYSRPPGGNTIYF.